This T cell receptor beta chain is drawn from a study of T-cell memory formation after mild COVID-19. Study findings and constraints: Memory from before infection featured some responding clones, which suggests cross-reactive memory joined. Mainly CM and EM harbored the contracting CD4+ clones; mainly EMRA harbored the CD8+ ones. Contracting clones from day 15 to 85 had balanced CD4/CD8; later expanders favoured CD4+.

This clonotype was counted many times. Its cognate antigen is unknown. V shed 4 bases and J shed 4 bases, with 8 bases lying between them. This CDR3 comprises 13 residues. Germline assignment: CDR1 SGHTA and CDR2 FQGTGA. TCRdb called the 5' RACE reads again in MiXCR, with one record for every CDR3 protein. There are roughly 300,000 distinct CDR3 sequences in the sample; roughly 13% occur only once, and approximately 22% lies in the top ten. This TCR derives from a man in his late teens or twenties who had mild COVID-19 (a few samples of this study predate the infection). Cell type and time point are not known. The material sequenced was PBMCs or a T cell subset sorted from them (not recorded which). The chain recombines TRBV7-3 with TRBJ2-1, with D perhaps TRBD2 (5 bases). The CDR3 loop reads CASSSGEYNEQFF. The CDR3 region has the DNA TGTGCCAGCAGCTCCGGGGAGTACAATGAGCAGTTCTTC.